The 23 T cell receptor beta chains reported below all come from one sample, sequenced in a study of T cell responses to AZD1222 COVID-19 vaccine. The repertoire was sequenced with immunoSEQ multiplex PCR; TCRdb's copy has only in-frame clones and lacks some. The sample contains 150,000 or so clones, 88% of which appear only once. The starting material was peripheral blood, obtained on day 0 of AZD1222 vaccination. Receptors were obtained from an adult in good health.

The chain couples TRBV7-2 to TRBJ2-2, with 9 nucleotides matching TRBD2. The CDR3 is 17 residues long. V shed 0 bases and J 4 bases; nucleotides not matched to a gene: 6. Germline loops: CDR1 SGHTA, CDR2 FQGNSA. The CDR3 nucleotides read TGTGCCAGCAGCTTAGCCGGACTAGCGAGAGGCACCGGGGAGCTGTTTTTT. As protein: CASSLAGLARGTGELFF. The whole variable domain, remainder taken from reference TRBV7-2 and TRBJ2-2, is GAGVSQSPSNKVTEKGKDVELRCDPISGHTALYWYRQSLGQGLEFLIYFQGNSAPDKSGLPSDRFSAERTGGSVSTLTIQRTQQEDSAVYLCASSLAGLARGTGELFFGEGSRLTVL.

CDR3 sequence (DNA): TGTGCCAGCAGTGATGGGGGACGGTCCGGGGAGCTGTTTTTT. Its protein is CASSDGGRSGELFF. The chain links TRBV27 to TRBJ2-2; D might be TRBD1 or TRBD2, each matching 5 bases. The CDR3 spans 14 residues. With 5 bases removed from V and 6 bases from J, the gap between germline ends came to 13 bases. Germline lookup yields CDR1 MNHEY and CDR2 SMNVEV (reference sequence).

V usage is TRBV5-1 and J usage is TRBJ2-1, with TRBD2 identical over 10 bases. The germline V gene has CDR1 SGHRS and CDR2 YFSETQ. The CDR3 spans 15 residues. V lost 1 base to trimming and J lost 4 bases; unmatched junction nucleotides: 2. This CDR3 is CASSLTSGEYNEQFF. The CDR3 DNA follows: TGCGCCAGCAGCTTGACTAGCGGGGAGTACAATGAGCAGTTCTTC.

This clone was counted between two and nine times. The chain recombines TRBV11-1 with TRBJ2-7; D uncertain. Germline CDR1 and CDR2: SGHAT and FQDESV (reference sequence). Trimming shortened V by 3 bases and J by 0 bases, and 3 bases separated the two germline ends. CDR3 length: 12 residues. DNA for the CDR3: TGTGCCAGCAGCTTTTCCTCCTACGAGCAGTACTTC. It codes for CASSFSSYEQYF. Full variable domain (remainder filled in from reference TRBV11-1 and TRBJ2-7): EAEVAQSPRYKITEKSQAVAFWCDPISGHATLYWYRQILGQGPELLVQFQDESVVDDSQLPKDRFSAERLKGVDSTLKIQPAELGDSAMYLCASSFSSYEQYFGPGTRLTVT.

The chain joins TRBV27 to TRBJ2-7, with TRBD1 as a possible D gene (5 bases). CDR3 length: 13 amino acids. Trimming pared 1 base from V and 5 bases from J, leaving 9 bases between. The germline V gene has CDR1 MNHEY and CDR2 SMNVEV (reference sequence). The CDR3 here is CASSLLGVHEQYF. In DNA form, the CDR3 reads TGTGCCAGCAGTTTATTAGGGGTCCACGAGCAGTACTTC.

The V call is TRBV5-1, the J call TRBJ1-3; 7 nucleotides match TRBD1. Germline values: CDR1 SGHRS, CDR2 YFSETQ. J gave up 8 bases and V 2 bases, and 4 bases lay outside the gene matches. The CDR3 runs to 13 residues. The CDR3 here is CASSFDTGDTIYF. As DNA, the CDR3 is TGCGCCAGCAGCTTTGACACAGGGGACACCATATATTTT.

V is TRBV4-1 and J is TRBJ2-2; no clear D gene. This CDR3 has 13 amino acids. The germline CDR1 and CDR2 sequences are MGHRA and YSYEKL. The V and J ends lost 3 bases and 2 bases respectively, with 4 bases between them. The chain's CDR3 is CASSQDNTGELFF. The CDR3 nucleotides read TGCGCCAGCAGCCAGGATAACACCGGGGAGCTGTTTTTT.

The rearrangement uses TRBV5-6 and TRBJ1-6; D ambiguous. This CDR3 is built from 15 residues. V shed 4 bases and J shed 9 bases, with 17 bases lying between them. The germline CDR1 and CDR2 sequences are SGHDT and YYEEEE. CDR3 nucleotides: TGTGCCAGCAGCCCCCCCCTTATTCAAGGTTCACCCCTCCACTTT. This sequence encodes CASSPPLIQGSPLHF.

This clone was observed a few times. The chain couples TRBV19 to TRBJ1-6, with 7 bases fitting TRBD1. After removal of 2 bases from V and 9 bases from J, the junction contained 4 bases not matched to a gene. The V gene's germline CDR1 is LNHDA and CDR2 SQIVND (reference sequence). The CDR3 consists of 14 residues. In DNA, the CDR3 is TGTGCCAGTAGTATAACAGGGGAGTCTTCACCCCTCCACTTT. Its protein is CASSITGESSPLHF. Using reference TRBV19 and TRBJ1-6 for the parts outside the CDR3, the full variable domain is DGGITQSPKYLFRKEGQNVTLSCEQNLNHDAMYWYRQDPGQGLRLIYYSQIVNDFQKGDIAEGYSVSREKKESFPLTVTSAQKNPTAFYLCASSITGESSPLHFGNGTRLTVT.

In nucleotides, the CDR3 is TGTGCCAGCAGTTACGGTAACTCCTACGAGCAGTACTTC. Protein product: CASSYGNSYEQYF. The V and J genes are TRBV6-6 and TRBJ2-7; D not certain. The CDR3 is 13 residues long. Between the trimmed V and J ends, which lost 2 bases and 0 bases, there was a span of 5 bases. Germline CDR1 and CDR2: MNHNY and SVGAGI (reference sequence).

The V and J genes are TRBV7-2 and TRBJ2-7; maybe TRBD2 (7 bases). V was clipped by 2 bases and J by 3 bases, with 20 bases between them. The germline CDR1 and CDR2 sequences are SGHTA and FQGNSA. This CDR3 region has 17 residues. For the CDR3, the DNA is TGTGCCAGCAGCTTAAAAGTCGGGGGGCGGGAGAACTACGAGCAGTACTTC. Protein product: CASSLKVGGRENYEQYF.

J is TRBJ2-2 and V is TRBV19, with D unresolved. CDR3 size: 13 residues. V lost 2 bases, J lost 7 bases, and 8 bases lay in between. Germline V CDR1 and CDR2: LNHDA, SQIVND (reference sequence). CDR3 region: CASSIKGSGELFF. CDR3 DNA sequence: TGTGCCAGTAGTATAAAGGGCAGCGGGGAGCTGTTTTTT.

This clone was seen only a few times. The chain links TRBV4-1 to TRBJ1-5, with D unresolved. The CDR3 length is 17 residues. Per the germline V gene, CDR1 is MGHRA and CDR2 is YSYEKL. The germline V and J ends were trimmed by 0 bases and 0 bases, with 12 bases remaining between them. The CDR3 protein is CASSQDILGYSNQPQHF. The CDR3 DNA follows: TGCGCCAGCAGCCAAGATATTCTCGGTTATAGCAATCAGCCCCAGCATTTT.

This clone was detected only once. This chain uses TRBV5-5 with TRBJ1-5; unclear D gene. This CDR3 has 13 residues. The V and J ends lost 8 bases and 5 bases respectively, with 14 bases between them. Germline CDR1 SGHKS, CDR2 YYEKEE (reference sequence). The CDR3 reads CASGEWPDQPQHF. CDR3 sequence (DNA): TGTGCCAGTGGGGAGTGGCCCGATCAGCCCCAGCATTTT.

This clone was observed once. CDR3 loop: CASSLDSFGGELFF. The CDR3, as DNA: TGTGCCAGCAGCTTAGACTCCTTCGGCGGGGAGCTGTTTTTT. The chain joins TRBV7-8 to TRBJ2-2; no clear D. Trimming removed 1 base from V and 7 bases from J, with 10 bases in between. Germline V gene sequence: CDR1 SGHVS, CDR2 FQNEAQ. There are 14 residues in the CDR3. The full variable domain, in which reference TRBV7-8 and TRBJ2-2 provide the parts outside the CDR3, is GAGVSQSPRYKVAKRGQDVALRCDPISGHVSLFWYQQALGQGPEFLTYFQNEAQLDKSGLPSDRFFAERPEGSVSTLKIQRTQQEDSAVYLCASSLDSFGGELFFGEGSRLTVL.

This clone was seen only a few times. This rearrangement joins TRBV18 to TRBJ1-1, with TRBD1 matching over 8 bases. With 3 bases clipped from V and 1 base from J, the junction kept 7 bases outside the gene matches. This CDR3 has 16 residues. Germline-derived CDR1 and CDR2 are KGHSH and LQKENI. This chain's CDR3 is CASSPTMDRANTEAFF. The CDR3 nucleotides are TGTGCCAGCTCACCTACGATGGACAGGGCGAACACTGAAGCTTTCTTT. Drawing the rest from reference TRBV18 and TRBJ1-1, the complete variable domain is NAGVMQNPRHLVRRRGQEARLRCSPMKGHSHVYWYRQLPEEGLKFMVYLQKENIIDESGMPKERFSAEFPKEGPSILRIQQVVRGDSAAYFCASSPTMDRANTEAFFGQGTRLTVV.

Only a few counts were recorded for this clone. The genes are TRBV3-1 (or the pseudogene TRBV3-2) and TRBJ2-2; possible D gene TRBD2, 5 bases. CDR1 LGHDT and CDR2 YNNKEL come from the germline V gene (reference sequence). The CDR3 is 15 amino acids. Trimming cost V 0 bases and J 7 bases, with 12 bases left between them. The CDR3 region is CASSQDLGSIGELFF. Here the CDR3 DNA reads TGTGCCAGCAGCCAAGATCTGGGGAGTATCGGGGAGCTGTTTTTT.

This clone showed up just once. V usage is TRBV6-5 and J usage is TRBJ1-1; tentative D call: TRBD1 (5 bases). Germline CDR1 MNHEY, CDR2 SVGAGI. Trimming cost V 4 bases and J 9 bases, with 12 bases left between them. This CDR3 contains 12 residues. In nucleotides, the CDR3 is TGTGCCAGCAGTTCCGACAGCTCCCAAGCTTTCTTT. Amino acids: CASSSDSSQAFF.

The chain combines TRBV14 with TRBJ2-1; D tentatively reads TRBD1 or TRBD2 (5 bases each). Trimming cost V 4 bases and J 4 bases, with 14 bases left between them. This CDR3 has 15 residues. Germline CDR1 and CDR2: SGHDN and FVKESK. CDR3: CASSPSRGVYNEQFF. As DNA, the CDR3 is TGTGCCAGCAGCCCATCACGAGGGGTTTACAATGAGCAGTTCTTC.

The genes are TRBV27 and TRBJ1-1; D is undetermined. There are 13 residues in the CDR3. With 4 bases removed from V and 4 bases from J, the gap between germline ends came to 10 bases. Germline V gene data show CDR1 as MNHEY and CDR2 as SMNVEV (reference sequence). CDR3 in amino acids: CASSYSRATEAFF. In nucleotides, the CDR3 is TGTGCCAGCAGTTACTCCCGGGCCACTGAAGCTTTCTTT.

The chain has TRBV24-1 and TRBJ1-4; TRBD1 might be the D (5 bases). The V and J ends lost 9 bases and 6 bases respectively, with 16 bases between them. CDR1 and CDR2 from the germline V gene are KGHDR and SFDVKD. The CDR3 is 14 residues long. The CDR3 protein is CATSRGAEDEKLFF. In nucleotides, the CDR3 is TGTGCCACCTCGCGTGGGGCCGAAGATGAAAAACTGTTTTTT.

The chain has TRBV10-3 and TRBJ1-3; 9 nucleotides align to TRBD1. The CDR3 is 15 amino acids. The ends lost 5 bases at V and 2 bases at J; junction bases unmatched: 4. Germline CDR1 and CDR2: ENHRY and SYGVKD. In nucleotides, the CDR3 is TGTGCCATCAGTCCCGGGACAGGGACTGGAAACACCATATATTTT. This encodes CAISPGTGTGNTIYF.

The J gene is TRBJ1-6, the V gene TRBV10-3; D remains unclear. The CDR3 has 15 residues. CDR1 and CDR2 (germline): ENHRY, SYGVKD. The V gene lost 7 bases and the J gene lost 2 bases, with 12 bases spanning the gap. In DNA form, the CDR3 reads TGTGCCATCACCGAGGGTGGCACCTATAATTCACCCCTCCACTTT. Encoded protein: CAITEGGTYNSPLHF.